This TCR beta chain was found in a study of brain T cells in children with intractable seizures (dated by TCRdb to the early 2020s). With respect to the entire study: Resected brain tissue from about 53 pediatric epilepsy surgery cases was initially screened for immune gene transcripts with a NanoString immunology panel. Of the roughly 12 selected surgery cases, pre-surgery blood was also sequenced for eight, so four had brain tissue only. General conclusions and limits of the study: The patients' HCMV serostatus was not known, and viral specificity was inferred solely from CDR3 sequence similarity. Because pre- and post-surgery blood were sequenced to different depths, clones absent from the pre-surgery sample may reflect undersampling.

This specimen's time point label, per the study, means: blood from clinic visit 5 months post-surgery; TSC patient then seizure free. The surgery cases that showed the highest brain T cell transcript signatures were chosen for TCR beta chain sequencing of brain tissue, and of blood when it was available. Patients had been treated with at least one anti-epileptic drug before surgery. TCR-sequenced patients were children with drug-resistant epilepsy due to tuberous sclerosis complex, focal cortical dysplasia, Rasmussen encephalitis or hemimegalencephaly. The Monarch genomic DNA purification kit was used to extract bulk genomic DNA from unsorted brain tissue and from whole blood. The CDR3 has 20 amino acids, counting the end cysteine and phenylalanine. The only DNA kept is the CDR3, 60 bases in frame from the first base. V has 4 bases trimmed and J has 4 bases trimmed; junction bases matching no gene number 18. Reading the germline V gene gives CDR1 SGHRS and CDR2 YFSETQ.

TCR beta chain sequences were generated from genomic DNA using the immunoSEQ assay. On the authors' methods: CDR3 sequences not starting with the conserved framework cysteine at position 104 were manually removed. To get clonality, the normalized Shannon's Diversity Index was subtracted from one, giving values from 0 (maximal diversity) to 1 (oligoclonal). Differences in the frequency of the same CDR3 between samples, such as brain versus blood, were assessed with chi-squared comparison-of-proportions tests. Public clonotypes were found by searching immuneACCESS, and the VDJdb browser was used to assess similarity to known antiviral clonotypes. This is the immuneACCESS table as TCRdb keeps it, with only in-frame sequences that have V and J called. A part of the clones is gone; compared with another copy, unresolved V genes explain less than half, and the rest is unexplained. From that table come the V and J calls and clone size; the DNA was used to work out D and trimming. In this sample the table shows about 340,000 clones, more than 85% of which occur a single time. The ten largest clones add up to 5% to 7% of the sample.

A remark on this clone: What this receptor recognizes is not known. One base away there is no much larger clone; base qualities are not given.

This sequence uses TRBV5-1 and TRBJ2-1; TRBD2 matches 12 bases in the middle. The origin of this receptor is a boy in the first two years of life with tuberous sclerosis and intractable seizures. Sequencing was performed on peripheral blood, taken roughly 5 months after surgery. The CDR3 amino acid sequence is: CASSESSSSGRAHFYNEQFF. The DNA reads as follows: TGCGCCAGCAGCGAGTCTAGCTCTAGCGGGAGGGCGCATTTTTACAATGAGCAGTTCTTC.